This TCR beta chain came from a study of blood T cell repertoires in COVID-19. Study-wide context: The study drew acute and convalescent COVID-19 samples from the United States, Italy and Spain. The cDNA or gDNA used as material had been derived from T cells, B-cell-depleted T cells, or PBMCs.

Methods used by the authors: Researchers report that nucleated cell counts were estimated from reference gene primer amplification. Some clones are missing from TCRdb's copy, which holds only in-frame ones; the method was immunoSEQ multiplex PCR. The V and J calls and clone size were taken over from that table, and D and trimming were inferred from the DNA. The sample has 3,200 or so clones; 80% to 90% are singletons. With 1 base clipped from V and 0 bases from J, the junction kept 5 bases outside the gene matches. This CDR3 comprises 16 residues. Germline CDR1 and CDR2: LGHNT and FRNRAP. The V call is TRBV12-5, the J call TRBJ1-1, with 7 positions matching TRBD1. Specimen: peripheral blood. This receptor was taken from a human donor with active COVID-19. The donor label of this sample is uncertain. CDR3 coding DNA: TGTGCTAGTGGTTTGGGAGGGGGCCTCATGAACACTGAAGCTTTCTTT. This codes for CASGLGGGLMNTEAFF.